These 9 T cell receptor beta chains originate from one sample sequenced in a study of cytomegalovirus exposure and HLA in healthy donors. The PCR ran on 60 Vbeta and 13 Jbeta primers. TCRdb's copy holds only in-frame clones and misses some; the assay was immunoSEQ multiplex PCR. The sample records about 170,000 clones, 75% to 90% being singletons. The sample taken for sequencing was PBMCs. These receptor sequences come from a woman in her forties or fifties in good health and CMV-seropositive.

This clone was seen more than once but under ten times. V usage is TRBV4-1 and J usage is TRBJ2-7; TRBD1 agrees at 7 bases. V was pared by 3 bases and J by 0 bases, with 8 bases of the junction left unmatched. CDR3 length: 16 amino acids. Germline V gene data show CDR1 as MGHRA and CDR2 as YSYEKL. For the CDR3, the DNA is TGCGCCAGCAGCCAGATAGACAGGGCCCCCTCCTACGAGCAGTACTTC. As protein: CASSQIDRAPSYEQYF.

The V call is TRBV19, the J call TRBJ1-6, with TRBD1 matching 7 bases. Germline V CDR1 and CDR2: LNHDA, SQIVND (reference sequence). The length of the CDR3 is 13 residues. Losses at the gene ends were 9 bases for V and 10 bases for J; bases not matched to a gene: 9. This chain's CDR3 is CASRTGVESPLHF. In DNA, the CDR3 is TGTGCCAGCAGAACAGGGGTAGAGTCACCCCTCCACTTT.

The chain joins TRBV28 to TRBJ1-1, with a weak D call TRBD1 (5 bases). The CDR3 sequence is 15 residues long. Looked up from germline, CDR1 is MDHEN and CDR2 is SYDVKM. Deletions cut 6 bases from V and 4 bases from J, with 18 bases between. CDR3 DNA sequence: TGTGCCAGCAGACCCCCTGGGGCAGCGCGCACTGAAGCTTTCTTT. It specifies CASRPPGAARTEAFF.

This chain links TRBV9 with TRBJ1-1; TRBD1 might be the D (5 bases). Germline V gene data show CDR1 as SGDLS and CDR2 as YYNGEE. The V end lost 4 bases, the J end lost 2 bases, and 15 bases lay between the germline ends. The CDR3 spans 15 residues. CDR3 in amino acids: CASSPRGGFNTEAFF. The CDR3 region has the DNA TGTGCCAGCAGCCCCCGGGGGGGGTTTAACACTGAAGCTTTCTTT.

J is TRBJ1-4 and V is TRBV19, with D possibly being TRBD1 (6 bases). Germline V CDR1 and CDR2: LNHDA, SQIVND (reference sequence). The V end was cut by 3 bases, the J end by 8 bases, with 19 bases between. The CDR3 consists of 16 residues. The CDR3 reads CASSIGKAGVEEKLFF. The CDR3 DNA is TGTGCCAGTAGTATCGGAAAAGCAGGGGTTGAAGAAAAACTGTTTTTT.

The CDR3 loop is CASSLVRAGSTDTQYF. DNA for the CDR3: TGTGCCAGCAGCTTAGTGAGGGCGGGGAGCACAGATACGCAGTATTTT. The J gene is TRBJ2-3, the V gene TRBV7-8; D is possibly TRBD2 (6 bases). Germline assignment: CDR1 SGHVS and CDR2 FQNEAQ. CDR3 size: 16 residues. Trimming left V 1 base short and J 0 bases short, with 11 bases between.

The V and J genes are TRBV11-2 and TRBJ2-5, with a possible D match to TRBD1 (6 bases). CDR3 length equals 15 residues. V lost 1 base to trimming and J lost 1 base, with 10 bases between them. Germline assignment: CDR1 SGHAT and CDR2 FQNNGV. This chain's CDR3 is CASSLVPDSQETQYF. The CDR3 DNA reads as TGTGCCAGCAGCTTAGTCCCGGACAGCCAAGAGACCCAGTACTTC.

In its sample, this clone was seen once. The V gene is TRBV7-9, the J gene TRBJ2-3; a possible D gene is TRBD2 (6 bases). The CDR3 has 13 amino acids. Trimming stripped 5 bases from V and 4 bases from J, with 10 bases between. In germline, CDR1 is SEHNR, CDR2 FQNEAQ (reference sequence). CDR3 residues: CASSLGLSDTQYF. The CDR3, as DNA: TGTGCCAGCAGCCTGGGACTTTCAGATACGCAGTATTTT.

In this sample, this clone turned up a few times. V is TRBV5-1 and J is TRBJ2-5, with D possibly TRBD1 on 6 matching bases. The V end lost 0 bases, the J end lost 4 bases, and 16 bases lay between the germline ends. CDR3 length: 16 amino acids. In germline, CDR1 is SGHRS, CDR2 YFSETQ. CDR3 loop: CASSLGSRGAGETQYF. CDR3 bases: TGCGCCAGCAGCTTGGGATCCAGGGGCGCAGGAGAGACCCAGTACTTC. The variable domain in full, completed from reference TRBV5-1 and TRBJ2-5, reads KAGVTQTPRYLIKTRGQQVTLSCSPISGHRSVSWYQQTPGQGLQFLFEYFSETQRNKGNFPGRFSGRQFSNSRSEMNVSTLELGDSALYLCASSLGSRGAGETQYFGPGTRLLVL.